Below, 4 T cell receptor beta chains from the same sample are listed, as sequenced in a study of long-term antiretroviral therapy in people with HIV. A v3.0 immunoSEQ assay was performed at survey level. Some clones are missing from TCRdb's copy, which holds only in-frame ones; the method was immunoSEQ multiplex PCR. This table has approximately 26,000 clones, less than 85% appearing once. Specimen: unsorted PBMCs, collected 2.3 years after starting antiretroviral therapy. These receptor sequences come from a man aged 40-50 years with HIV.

The CDR3 nucleotides read TGTGCCAGCAGCGGGGACAGCGTCTACAATGAGCAGTTCTTC. Its protein is CASSGDSVYNEQFF. The rearrangement links TRBV5-5 to TRBJ2-1, with TRBD1 identical over 7 bases. The CDR3 has 14 residues. Trimming took 4 bases from V and 3 from J; bases not matched to a gene: 4. Germline loops: CDR1 SGHKS, CDR2 YYEKEE (reference sequence).

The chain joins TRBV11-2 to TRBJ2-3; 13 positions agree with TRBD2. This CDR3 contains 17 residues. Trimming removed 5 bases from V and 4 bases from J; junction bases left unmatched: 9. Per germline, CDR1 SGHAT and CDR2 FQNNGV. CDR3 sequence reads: CASSHGTSGNPPDTQYF. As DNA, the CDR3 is TGTGCCAGCAGCCATGGGACTAGCGGGAACCCCCCAGATACGCAGTATTTT.

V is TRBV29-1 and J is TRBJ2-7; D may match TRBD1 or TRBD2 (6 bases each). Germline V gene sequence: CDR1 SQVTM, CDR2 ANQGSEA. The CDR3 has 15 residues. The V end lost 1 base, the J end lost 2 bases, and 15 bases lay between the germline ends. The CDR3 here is CSVEGIPGGTYEQYF. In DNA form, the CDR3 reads TGCAGCGTTGAAGGTATCCCCGGGGGCACCTACGAGCAGTACTTC.

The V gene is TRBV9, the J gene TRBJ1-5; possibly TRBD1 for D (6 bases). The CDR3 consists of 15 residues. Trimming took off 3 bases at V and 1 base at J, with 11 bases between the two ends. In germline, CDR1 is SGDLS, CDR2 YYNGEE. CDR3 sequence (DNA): TGTGCCAGCAGCGCGTGGGGGGCCAGCAATCAGCCCCAGCATTTT. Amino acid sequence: CASSAWGASNQPQHF.